These T cell receptor beta chains were read from a single sample in a study of shared clonotypes between healthy human individuals. This table comes from immunoSEQ multiplex PCR, and its TCRdb copy is limited to in-frame clones, with some not included. The sample contains under 1,100,000 clones, around four fifths of which appear only once. Sequences were obtained from memory CD4+ T cells sorted from blood. The origin of the receptors is a man between 18 and 35 years old in good health. CDR3s include the opening cysteine and the closing phenylalanine or tryptophan. Each record gives: J gene, V gene, clone size, D gene, CDR3 DNA, CDR3 protein. D genes are given only for firm matches. The size of a clone is reported for some rows only, either as once, few or many, or as a class for expanded clones.

>TRBJ2-3|TRBV5-1|-|TRBD2
TGCGCCAGCAGCTTTGGCGGGAGGCCCGGGGATACGCAGTATTTT
CASSFGGRPGDTQYF
>TRBJ2-7|TRBV7-6|-|TRBD2
TGTGCCAGCAGCTTAACGCGGGGGGGCTCCTACGAGCAGTACTTC
CASSLTRGGSYEQYF
>TRBJ1-2|TRBV7-9|-|-
TGTGCCAGCAGCCCAACAACAGTATTCGATGGCTACACCTTC
CASSPTTVFDGYTF
>TRBJ1-4|TRBV4-3|-|-
TGCGCCAGCAGCCGAACCGGGACGGAAGAAAAACTGTTTTTT
CASSRTGTEEKLFF
>TRBJ2-5|TRBV5-1|once|-
TGCGCCAGCAGCCACGTGGGAGTCCAAGAGACCCAGTACTTC
CASSHVGVQETQYF
>TRBJ2-1|TRBV9|-|-
TGTGCCAGCAGCGTAAGCGGGAGGACAGGGGGGAATGAGCAGTTCTTC
CASSVSGRTGGNEQFF
>TRBJ2-2|TRBV11-2|few|TRBD2
TGTGCCAGCAACCGACTAGCGGGGGGCACGAACACCGGGGAGCTGTTTTTT
CASNRLAGGTNTGELFF
>TRBJ2-1|TRBV6-1|-|TRBD1
TGTGCCAGCACCTTAGGACAGGGTATTAACAATGAGCAGTTCTTC
CASTLGQGINNEQFF
>TRBJ1-2|TRBV19|-|-
TGTGCCAGCGACACAGGGTACGGGGATGGCTACACCTTC
CASDTGYGDGYTF
>TRBJ1-3|TRBV10-3|-|TRBD1
TGTGCCACCGTCCCGGACAGGGCCTCTGGAAACACCATATATTTT
CATVPDRASGNTIYF
>TRBJ2-7|TRBV7-2|-|TRBD2
TGTGCCAGCAGCTTAGTGGGACTACACCTGGGCGAGCAGTACTTC
CASSLVGLHLGEQYF
>TRBJ2-1|TRBV5-1|-|TRBD2
TGCGCCAGCAGACAAGGACTAGCGAGCTACAATGAGCAGTTCTTC
CASRQGLASYNEQFF
>TRBJ1-4|TRBV11-2|-|-
TGTGCCAGCAGCCCCCGCGCGGAGGTTACTGAAAAACTGTTTTTT
CASSPRAEVTEKLFF
>TRBJ2-6|TRBV5-5|-|-
TGTGCCAGCAGGAAAATCGGGGACGTCCTGACTTTC
CASRKIGDVLTF
>TRBJ1-1|TRBV28|few|-
TGTGCCGCCCAGGGCGGGGGTCGTCGGACTGAAGCTTTCTTT
CAAQGGGRRTEAFF
>TRBJ2-5|TRBV7-9|-|-
TGTGCCAGCAGCTTTAGACAGTTCGGAGAGACCCAGTACTTC
CASSFRQFGETQYF
>TRBJ1-6|TRBV15|-|TRBD1
TGTGCCACCAGCATTGGCCCACCGGGACAGGGGTTGTATTCACCCCTCCACTTT
CATSIGPPGQGLYSPLHF
>TRBJ2-4|TRBV5-6|once|-
TGTGCCAGCAGCATCAACCTCAGGGGAAACATTCAGTACTTC
CASSINLRGNIQYF
>TRBJ2-6|TRBV28|-|TRBD2
TGTGCCAGCAGATGGGGTAGCGGGGGCCCAAGCTCTGGGGCCAACGTCCTGACTTTC
CASRWGSGGPSSGANVLTF
>TRBJ2-6|TRBV9|-|-
TGTGCCAGCAGCGTAGGGCAAGGCTCTGGGGCCAACGTCCTGACTTTC
CASSVGQGSGANVLTF
>TRBJ2-3|TRBV7-3|-|-
TGTGCCAGCAGCTTAGAGGGAACGACCACAGATACGCAGTATTTT
CASSLEGTTTDTQYF
>TRBJ1-6|TRBV5-1|-|TRBD1
TGCGCCAGCAGCTTGGAAGACAGGGAATCACCCCTCCACTTT
CASSLEDRESPLHF
>TRBJ1-3|TRBV7-9|once|-
TGTGCCAGCAGCATTTCTGCTGTCTCTGGAAACACCATATATTTT
CASSISAVSGNTIYF
>TRBJ2-7|TRBV7-2|-|-
TGTGCCAGCAGCAAGTTTACCGAGCAGTACTTC
CASSKFTEQYF
>TRBJ2-7|TRBV7-8|-|-
TGTGCCAGCAGCTTAGAAGGCGGGGTTACCTACGAGCAGTACTTC
CASSLEGGVTYEQYF
>TRBJ2-2|TRBV5-6|-|TRBD1
TGTGCCAGCAGCGGCCGGACAGGGGGAGTCGGGGAGCTGTTTTTT
CASSGRTGGVGELFF
>TRBJ2-3|TRBV4-3|-|TRBD2
TGCGCCAGCAGCCTGGGACTAGCGGGGTTCACAGATACGCAGTATTTT
CASSLGLAGFTDTQYF
>TRBJ1-4|TRBV11-2|-|-
TGTGCCAGCAGCCGGACGGGAACTAATGAAAAACTGTTTTTT
CASSRTGTNEKLFF
>TRBJ2-1|TRBV7-9|-|TRBD1
TGTGCCAGCAGCTTAGGAGGACAGGGGGGCTCCTACAATGAGCAGTTCTTC
CASSLGGQGGSYNEQFF
>TRBJ2-1|TRBV11-2|-|TRBD2
TGTGCCAGCAGCTTAACGGCGGGAGTCTCCTACAATGAGCAGTTCTTC
CASSLTAGVSYNEQFF
>TRBJ2-2|TRBV19|-|-
TGTGCCAGTAGTATAATAGGGGAGCTGTTTTTT
CASSIIGELFF
>TRBJ2-1|TRBV10-2|-|TRBD2
TGCGCCAGCAGTGAGACCGGGGGGAACTACAATGAGCAGTTCTTC
CASSETGGNYNEQFF
>TRBJ1-1|TRBV28|-|-
TGTGCCAGCAGTTTATGGTCACAGGATATGAACACTGAAGCTTTCTTT
CASSLWSQDMNTEAFF
>TRBJ1-4|TRBV6-4|-|-
TGTGCCAGCAGGGTAGGGGGAGATGTAGAAAAACTGTTTTTT
CASRVGGDVEKLFF
>TRBJ2-6|TRBV6-8|-|TRBD1
TGTGCCAGCGCCCCTCTTTTCGACAGGGAGGCCAACGTCCTGACTTTC
CASAPLFDREANVLTF